One and the same sample provided the 18 T cell receptor beta chains below, sequenced in a study of blood T cell repertoires in COVID-19. Using immunoSEQ multiplex PCR, the repertoire was profiled, and TCRdb retains in-frame clones only, with some absent. The sample has approximately 180,000 clones; 75% to 90% are singletons. Sequenced material: peripheral blood. These receptors all stem from a man aged 55 to 70 with acute or convalescent COVID-19.

The CDR3 region has the DNA TGTGCCAGCAGTCGGAGGGAAAAACTGTTTTTT. Amino acids: CASSRREKLFF. The J gene is TRBJ1-4, the V gene TRBV6-2 or TRBV6-3; no clear D. Between the trimmed V and J ends, which lost 5 bases and 8 bases, there was a span of 6 bases. Per the germline V gene, CDR1 is MNHEY and CDR2 is SVGEGT. The CDR3 is 11 amino acids.

CDR3 sequence (DNA): TGTGCCAGCAGCTTAGATCCGGGAGGGGACTACGAGCAGTACTTC. This encodes CASSLDPGGDYEQYF. The chain carries TRBV11-2 and TRBJ2-7, with 8 bases identical to TRBD2. V trimming: 0 bases; J trimming: 3 bases; junction bases outside the gene matches: 4. In germline, CDR1 is SGHAT, CDR2 FQNNGV. This CDR3 region has 15 residues.

V and J are TRBV28 and TRBJ2-1; 8 bases line up with TRBD1. CDR1 MDHEN and CDR2 SYDVKM come from the germline V gene. The CDR3 runs to 21 residues. V lost 4 bases and J lost 15; bases outside the gene matches: 35. CDR3 residues: CASSSRRYRGIRDARPLQMFF. The CDR3 nucleotides are TGTGCCAGCAGTTCCCGAAGGTACAGGGGGATTCGAGACGCCCGACCCCTCCAGATGTTCTTC.

Regarding this clone: Relative to the germline gene, one junction end is altered; a read error may explain this. The chain employs TRBV7-7 and TRBJ2-5, with TRBD1 matching over 9 bases. This CDR3 region has 16 residues. CDR1 and CDR2 from the germline V gene are SSHAT and FNYEAQ (reference sequence). The DNA of the CDR3 is TGTGCTAGCAGCTTAGCGCCGGGACAGGGAAAAGAGACCCAGTACTTC. Its protein product is CASSLAPGQGKETQYF. Full variable domain (outside the CDR3, taken from reference TRBV7-7 and TRBJ2-5): GAGVSQSPRYKVTKRGQDVTLRCDPISSHATLYWYQQALGQGPEFLTYFNYEAQPDKSGLPSDRFSAERPEGSISTLTIQRTEQRDSAMYRCASSLAPGQGKETQYFGPGTRLLVL.

The chain couples TRBV11-3 to TRBJ2-3; TRBD2 matches 7 bases. V was pared by 5 bases and J by 5 bases, with 13 bases of the junction left unmatched. The germline V gene has CDR1 SGHNT and CDR2 YENEEA. The CDR3 sequence is 16 residues long. This CDR3 is CASSLGRRESGDTQYF. Here the CDR3 DNA reads TGTGCCAGCAGCCTAGGGCGGCGGGAGAGTGGAGATACGCAGTATTTT.

The genes are TRBV5-4 and TRBJ1-3, with 9 nucleotides matching TRBD1. Losses at the gene ends were 4 bases for V and 4 bases for J; bases not matched to a gene: 6. The CDR3 loop spans 15 amino acids. The germline V gene encodes CDR1 SGHNT and CDR2 YYREEE (reference sequence). The CDR3 nucleotides read TGTGCCAGCAGCAACGGACAGGGGTACGGAAACACCATATATTTT. Its translation is CASSNGQGYGNTIYF.

The chain employs TRBV27 and TRBJ1-6, with 7 bases identical to TRBD1. Germline CDR1 reads MNHEY; CDR2 reads SMNVEV (reference sequence). This CDR3 spans 15 amino acids. After removal of 4 bases from V and 7 bases from J, the junction contained 7 bases not matched to a gene. In DNA form, the CDR3 reads TGTGCCAGCAGTTCACAGGGGACTCTAAATTCACCCCTCCACTTT. It codes for CASSSQGTLNSPLHF.

V gene TRBV28 combines with J gene TRBJ1-1, with a possible D match to TRBD1 (6 bases). Germline V CDR1 and CDR2: MDHEN, SYDVKM. Trimming stripped 3 bases from V and 8 bases from J, with 13 bases between. This CDR3 region has 13 residues. The chain's CDR3 is CASSFSTGWEAFF. For the CDR3, the DNA is TGTGCCAGCAGTTTTAGCACAGGGTGGGAAGCTTTCTTT.

The chain couples TRBV9 to TRBJ2-6; TRBD2 might be the D (5 bases). Germline CDR1 reads SGDLS; CDR2 reads YYNGEE. CDR3 length equals 17 residues. V lost 0 bases to trimming and J lost 0 bases, with 10 bases between them. This CDR3 is CASSVGVRGSGANVLTF. The CDR3 DNA reads as TGTGCCAGCAGCGTAGGGGTTCGGGGCTCTGGGGCCAACGTCCTGACTTTC.

The chain has TRBV28 and TRBJ2-1, with 11 bases fitting TRBD2. The V gene end was trimmed by 5 bases and the J gene end by 15 bases; junction bases not matched to a gene: 9. Per the germline V gene, CDR1 is MDHEN and CDR2 is SYDVKM. The CDR3 has 13 amino acids. The CDR3: CASSPRIAGGLFF. The CDR3 region has the DNA TGTGCCAGCAGTCCACGAATAGCGGGAGGGCTGTTCTTC.

The chain carries TRBV6-2 or TRBV6-3 and TRBJ1-4, with a possible D match to TRBD1 (6 bases). Deletions cut 2 bases from V and 4 bases from J, with 8 bases between. This CDR3 is 14 amino acids long. Germline loops: CDR1 MNHEY, CDR2 SVGEGT. CDR3: CASSYGQSNEKLFF. The CDR3 DNA reads as TGTGCCAGCAGTTACGGACAGAGTAATGAAAAACTGTTTTTT.

The chain employs TRBV19 and TRBJ2-4, with 12 nucleotides matching TRBD1. Per germline, CDR1 LNHDA and CDR2 SQIVND (reference sequence). CDR3 length: 19 amino acids. V shed 2 bases, J shed 1 base, and the junction held 9 bases outside the gene matches. The CDR3 reads CASSIQGQGAFGAKNIQYF. DNA of the CDR3: TGTGCCAGTAGTATACAGGGACAGGGGGCTTTTGGGGCCAAAAACATTCAGTACTTC.

The chain joins TRBV9 to TRBJ1-3; no firm D call. Trimming pared 6 bases from V and 0 bases from J, leaving 7 bases between. The CDR3 spans 13 residues. The germline gives CDR1 SGDLS, CDR2 YYNGEE. CDR3 residues: CASTPSSGNTIYF. The CDR3 DNA reads as TGTGCCAGCACACCCAGCTCTGGAAACACCATATATTTT.

The rearrangement uses TRBV4-1 and TRBJ2-3, with TRBD2 matching 11 bases. CDR3 length: 18 amino acids. Germline lookup yields CDR1 MGHRA and CDR2 YSYEKL. Trimming took 0 bases from V and 0 from J; bases not matched to a gene: 5. Here the CDR3 DNA reads TGCGCCAGCAGCCAAGACCCCGGGACTAGCGGAAGCACAGATACGCAGTATTTT. As protein: CASSQDPGTSGSTDTQYF.

The rearrangement joins TRBV5-5 to TRBJ2-5; D uncertain. Germline values: CDR1 SGHKS, CDR2 YYEKEE (reference sequence). Trimming left V 1 base short and J 1 base short, with 5 bases between. The CDR3 runs 13 residues. The CDR3 sequence is CASSLTAQETQYF. The DNA of the CDR3 is TGTGCCAGCAGCTTGACAGCCCAAGAGACCCAGTACTTC.

The chain has TRBV10-3 and TRBJ2-7; perhaps TRBD2 as D (6 bases). Germline V CDR1 and CDR2: ENHRY, SYGVKD. The V and J ends lost 2 bases and 0 bases respectively, with 14 bases between them. There are 16 residues in the CDR3. CDR3 DNA: TGTGCCATCAGTGAGCCGGGGGTCCGGAGCTCCTACGAGCAGTACTTC. The encoded protein is CAISEPGVRSSYEQYF.

The CDR3 bases are TGTGCCATCAGAGGGACAGGGGGCTTGAACACTGAAGCTTTCTTT. Translating it yields CAIRGTGGLNTEAFF. The V gene is TRBV10-3, the J gene TRBJ1-1; 12 bases are a match to TRBD1. The germline gives CDR1 ENHRY, CDR2 SYGVKD. V trimming: 6 bases; J trimming: 0 bases; junction bases outside the gene matches: 2. The CDR3 extends over 15 amino acids.

CDR3 residues: CASSFLPGLAEQGGETQYF. CDR3 nucleotide sequence: TGTGCCAGCAGCTTCCTACCGGGACTAGCGGAGCAGGGGGGAGAGACCCAGTACTTC. The V and J genes are TRBV7-9 and TRBJ2-5, with 11 bases matching TRBD2. Germline V gene sequence: CDR1 SEHNR, CDR2 FQNEAQ (reference sequence). Trimming cost V 3 bases and J 4 bases; bases outside gene matches: 16. The CDR3 has 19 residues.